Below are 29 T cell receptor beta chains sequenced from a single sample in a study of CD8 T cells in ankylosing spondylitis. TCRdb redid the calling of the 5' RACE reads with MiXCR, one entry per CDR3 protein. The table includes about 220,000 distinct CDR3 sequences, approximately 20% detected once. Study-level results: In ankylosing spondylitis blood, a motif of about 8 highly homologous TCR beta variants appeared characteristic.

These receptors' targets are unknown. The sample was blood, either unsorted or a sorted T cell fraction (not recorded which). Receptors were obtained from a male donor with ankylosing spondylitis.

The CDR3 DNA is TGTGCCAGCACCATAGGGGACCTTTACAATGAGCAGTTCTTC. It codes for CASTIGDLYNEQFF. The chain is built from TRBV6-2 or TRBV6-3 and TRBJ2-1, with D tentatively TRBD1 or TRBD2 (5 bases each). CDR1 is MNHEY, CDR2 SVGEGT, per germline. The V end lost 7 bases, the J end lost 4 bases, and 14 bases lay between the germline ends. There are 14 residues in the CDR3.

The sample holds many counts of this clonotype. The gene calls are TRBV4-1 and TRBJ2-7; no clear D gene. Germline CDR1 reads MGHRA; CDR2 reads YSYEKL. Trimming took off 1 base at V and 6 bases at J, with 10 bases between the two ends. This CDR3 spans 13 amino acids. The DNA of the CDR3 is TGCGCCAGCAGCCAAGTCCCTGTTGGCGAGCAGTACTTC. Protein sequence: CASSQVPVGEQYF.

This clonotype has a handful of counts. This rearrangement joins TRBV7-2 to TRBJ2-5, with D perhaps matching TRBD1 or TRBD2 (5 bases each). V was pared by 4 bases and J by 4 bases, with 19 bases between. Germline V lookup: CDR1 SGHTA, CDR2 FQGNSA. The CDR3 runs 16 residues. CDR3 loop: CASSYFIDPGGETQYF. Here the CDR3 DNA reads TGTGCCAGCAGCTACTTTATTGACCCTGGGGGAGAGACCCAGTACTTC.

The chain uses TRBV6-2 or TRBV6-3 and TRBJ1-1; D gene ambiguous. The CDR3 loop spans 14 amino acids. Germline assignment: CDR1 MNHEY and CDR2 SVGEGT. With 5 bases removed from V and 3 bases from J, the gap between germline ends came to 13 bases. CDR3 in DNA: TGTGCCAGCAGTCCCCCCTTTGGAGACACTGAAGCTTTCTTT. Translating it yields CASSPPFGDTEAFF.

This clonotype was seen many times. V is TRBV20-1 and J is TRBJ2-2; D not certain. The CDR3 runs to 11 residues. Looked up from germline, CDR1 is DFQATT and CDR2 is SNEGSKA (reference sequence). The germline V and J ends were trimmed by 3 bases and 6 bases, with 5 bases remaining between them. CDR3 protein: CSASLSGELFF. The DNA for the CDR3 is TGCAGTGCTAGCCTTTCCGGGGAGCTGTTTTTT.

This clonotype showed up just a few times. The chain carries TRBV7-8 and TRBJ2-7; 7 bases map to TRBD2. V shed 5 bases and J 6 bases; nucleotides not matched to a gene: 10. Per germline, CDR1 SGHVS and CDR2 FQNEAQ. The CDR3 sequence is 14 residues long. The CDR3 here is CASSPGERGFEQYF. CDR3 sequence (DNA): TGTGCCAGCAGCCCCGGGGAGCGGGGATTCGAGCAGTACTTC.

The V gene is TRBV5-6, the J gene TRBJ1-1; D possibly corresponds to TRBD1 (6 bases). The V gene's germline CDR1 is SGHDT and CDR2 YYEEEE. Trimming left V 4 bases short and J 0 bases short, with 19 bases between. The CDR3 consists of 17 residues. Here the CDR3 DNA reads TGTGCCAGCAGCCCTCCTTGGACAGATGCCATGAACACTGAAGCTTTCTTT. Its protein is CASSPPWTDAMNTEAFF.

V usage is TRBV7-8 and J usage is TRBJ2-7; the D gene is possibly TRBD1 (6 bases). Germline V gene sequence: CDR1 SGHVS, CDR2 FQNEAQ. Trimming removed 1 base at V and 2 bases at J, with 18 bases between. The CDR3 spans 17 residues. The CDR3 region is CASSLEPGTISTYEQYF. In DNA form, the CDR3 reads TGTGCCAGCAGCTTAGAACCCGGGACAATAAGCACCTACGAGCAGTACTTC. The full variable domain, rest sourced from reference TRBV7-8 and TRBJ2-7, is GAGVSQSPRYKVAKRGQDVALRCDPISGHVSLFWYQQALGQGPEFLTYFQNEAQLDKSGLPSDRFFAERPEGSVSTLKIQRTQQEDSAVYLCASSLEPGTISTYEQYFGPGTRLTVT.

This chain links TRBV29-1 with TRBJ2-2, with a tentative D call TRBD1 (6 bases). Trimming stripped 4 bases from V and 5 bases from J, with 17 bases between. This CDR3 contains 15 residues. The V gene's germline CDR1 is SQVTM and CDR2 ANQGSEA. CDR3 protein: CSVAITGLETGELFF. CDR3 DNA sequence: TGCAGCGTTGCTATTACAGGGTTGGAAACCGGGGAGCTGTTTTTT.

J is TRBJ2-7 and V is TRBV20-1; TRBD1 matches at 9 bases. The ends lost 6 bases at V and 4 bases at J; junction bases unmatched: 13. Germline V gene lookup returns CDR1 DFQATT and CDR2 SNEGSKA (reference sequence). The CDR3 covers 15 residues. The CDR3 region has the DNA TGCAGTGCCACGTCGTTGACAGGGGGATCTTACGAGCAGTACTTC. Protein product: CSATSLTGGSYEQYF.

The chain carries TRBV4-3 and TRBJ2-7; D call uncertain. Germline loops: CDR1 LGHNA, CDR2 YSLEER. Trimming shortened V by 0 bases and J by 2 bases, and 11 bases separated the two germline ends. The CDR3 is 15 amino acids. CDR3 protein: CASSQDVKATYEQYF. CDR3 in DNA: TGCGCCAGCAGCCAAGATGTAAAAGCCACCTACGAGCAGTACTTC.

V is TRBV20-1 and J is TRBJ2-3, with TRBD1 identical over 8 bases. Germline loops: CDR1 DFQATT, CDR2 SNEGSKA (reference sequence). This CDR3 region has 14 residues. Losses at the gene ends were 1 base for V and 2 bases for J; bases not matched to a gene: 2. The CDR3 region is CSARGQGYTDTQYF. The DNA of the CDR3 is TGCAGTGCTAGAGGACAGGGGTACACAGATACGCAGTATTTT.

The CDR3 DNA is TGCAGCGTTGAAGACCCTGGACTAGCGGGTAATGGTGAGACCCAGTACTTC. Its translation: CSVEDPGLAGNGETQYF. The rearrangement uses TRBV29-1 and TRBJ2-5; TRBD2 matches 11 bases. Germline V gene sequence: CDR1 SQVTM, CDR2 ANQGSEA. The CDR3 is 17 residues long. V gave up 0 bases and J gave up 5 bases; unmatched junction bases: 11.

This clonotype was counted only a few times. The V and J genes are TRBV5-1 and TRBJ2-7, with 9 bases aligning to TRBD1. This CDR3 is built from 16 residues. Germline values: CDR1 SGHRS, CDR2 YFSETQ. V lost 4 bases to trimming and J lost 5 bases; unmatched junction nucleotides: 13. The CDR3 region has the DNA TGCGCCAGCAGCCACGGACAGGGGTCGATCTTCCACGAGCAGTACTTC. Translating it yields CASSHGQGSIFHEQYF.

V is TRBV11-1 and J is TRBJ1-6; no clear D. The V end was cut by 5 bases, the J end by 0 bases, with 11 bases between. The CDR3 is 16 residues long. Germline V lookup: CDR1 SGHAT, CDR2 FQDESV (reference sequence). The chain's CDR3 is CASSPSAYSYNSPLHF. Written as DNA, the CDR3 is TGTGCCAGCAGCCCATCCGCATACTCCTATAATTCACCCCTCCACTTT.

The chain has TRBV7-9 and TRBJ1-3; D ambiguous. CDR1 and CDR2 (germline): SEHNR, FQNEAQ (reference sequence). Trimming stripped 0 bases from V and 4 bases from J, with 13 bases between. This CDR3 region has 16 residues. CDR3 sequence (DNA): TGTGCCAGCAGCTTAGCGTCAGCTTCATTCGGAAACACCATATATTTT. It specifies CASSLASASFGNTIYF. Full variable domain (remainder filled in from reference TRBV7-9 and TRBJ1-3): DTGVSQNPRHKITKRGQNVTFRCDPISEHNRLYWYRQTLGQGPEFLTYFQNEAQLEKSRLLSDRFSAERPKGSFSTLEIQRTEQGDSAMYLCASSLASASFGNTIYFGEGSWLTVV.

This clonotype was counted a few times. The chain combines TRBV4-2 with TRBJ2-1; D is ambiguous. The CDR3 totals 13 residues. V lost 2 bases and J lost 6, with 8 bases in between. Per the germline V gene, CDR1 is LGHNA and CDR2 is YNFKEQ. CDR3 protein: CASSQPLSNEQFF. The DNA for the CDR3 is TGTGCCAGCAGCCAACCACTTAGCAATGAGCAGTTCTTC.

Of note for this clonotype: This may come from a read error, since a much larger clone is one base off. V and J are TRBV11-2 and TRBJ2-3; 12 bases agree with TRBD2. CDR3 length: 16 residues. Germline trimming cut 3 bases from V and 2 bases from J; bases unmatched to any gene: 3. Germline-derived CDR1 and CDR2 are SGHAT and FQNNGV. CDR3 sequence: CASSFGLAGTTDTQYF. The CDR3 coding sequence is TGTGCCAGCAGCTTCGGACTAGCGGGGACCACAGATACGCAGTATTTT.

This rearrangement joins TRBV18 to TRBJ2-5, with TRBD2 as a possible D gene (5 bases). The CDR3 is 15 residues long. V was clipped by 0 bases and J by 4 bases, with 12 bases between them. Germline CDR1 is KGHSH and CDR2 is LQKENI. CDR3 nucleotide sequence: TGTGCCAGCTCACCACCGTCGGCGGCGGGAGAGACCCAGTACTTC. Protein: CASSPPSAAGETQYF.

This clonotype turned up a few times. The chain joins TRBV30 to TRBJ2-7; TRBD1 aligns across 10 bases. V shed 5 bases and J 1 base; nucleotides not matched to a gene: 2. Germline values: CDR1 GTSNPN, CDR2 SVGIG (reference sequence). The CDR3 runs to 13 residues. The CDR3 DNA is TGTGCCTGGGCGGACAGGGGGTCCTACGAGCAGTACTTC. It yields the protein CAWADRGSYEQYF.

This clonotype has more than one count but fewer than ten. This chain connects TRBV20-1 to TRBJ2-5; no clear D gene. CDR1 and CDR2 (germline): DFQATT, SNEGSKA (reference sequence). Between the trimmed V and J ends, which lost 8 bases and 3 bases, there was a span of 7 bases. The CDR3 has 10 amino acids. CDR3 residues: CSPEEETQYF. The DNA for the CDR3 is TGCAGTCCCGAGGAAGAGACCCAGTACTTC.

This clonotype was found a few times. The CDR3 bases are TGTGCCAGCAGTTGGGAAGGCCGCTCCTACGAGCAGTACTTC. This codes for CASSWEGRSYEQYF. The V call is TRBV6-2 or TRBV6-3, the J call TRBJ2-7, with D unclear. Germline assignment: CDR1 MNHEY and CDR2 SVGEGT. The CDR3 runs to 14 residues. Trimming shortened V by 4 bases and J by 0 bases, and 10 bases separated the two germline ends.

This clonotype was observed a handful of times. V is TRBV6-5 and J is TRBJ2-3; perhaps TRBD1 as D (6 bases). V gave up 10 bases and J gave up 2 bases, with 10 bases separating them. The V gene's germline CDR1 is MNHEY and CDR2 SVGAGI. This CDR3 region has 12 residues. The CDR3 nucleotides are TGTGCCACGAAGGGGGTCACAGATACGCAGTATTTT. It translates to CATKGVTDTQYF.

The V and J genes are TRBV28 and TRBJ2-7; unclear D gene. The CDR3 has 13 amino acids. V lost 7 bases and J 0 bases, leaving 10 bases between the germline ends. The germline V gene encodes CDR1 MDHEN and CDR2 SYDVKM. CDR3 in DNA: TGTGCCAGCAAAGGAGTTCACTCCTACGAGCAGTACTTC. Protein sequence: CASKGVHSYEQYF.

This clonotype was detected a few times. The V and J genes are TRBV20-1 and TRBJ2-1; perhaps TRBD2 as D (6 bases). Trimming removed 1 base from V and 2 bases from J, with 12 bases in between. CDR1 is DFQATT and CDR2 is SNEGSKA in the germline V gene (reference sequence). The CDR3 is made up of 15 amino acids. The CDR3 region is CSARVPGRTYNEQFF. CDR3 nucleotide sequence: TGCAGTGCTAGAGTTCCAGGGAGGACCTACAATGAGCAGTTCTTC.

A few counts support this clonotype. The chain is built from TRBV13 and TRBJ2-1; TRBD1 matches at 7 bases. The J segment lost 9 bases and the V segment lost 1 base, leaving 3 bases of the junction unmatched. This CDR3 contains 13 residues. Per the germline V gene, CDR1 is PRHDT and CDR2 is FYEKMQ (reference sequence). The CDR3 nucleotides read TGTGCCAGCAGCTTAGAGGGGGCAGGTGAGCAGTTCTTC. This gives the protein CASSLEGAGEQFF.

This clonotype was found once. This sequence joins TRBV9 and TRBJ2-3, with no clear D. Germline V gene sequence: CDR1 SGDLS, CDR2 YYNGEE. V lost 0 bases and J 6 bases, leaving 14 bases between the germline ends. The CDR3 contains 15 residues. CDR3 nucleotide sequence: TGTGCCAGCAGCGTAGCGGGCTCCCTTCTGGATACGCAGTATTTT. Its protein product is CASSVAGSLLDTQYF.

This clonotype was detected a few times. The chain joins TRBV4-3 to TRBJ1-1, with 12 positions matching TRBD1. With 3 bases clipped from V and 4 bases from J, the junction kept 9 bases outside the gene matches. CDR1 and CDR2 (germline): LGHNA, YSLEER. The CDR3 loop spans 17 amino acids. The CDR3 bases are TGCGCCAGCAGCCAGGACGGGGACAGGGGGCTGGCCACTGAAGCTTTCTTT. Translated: CASSQDGDRGLATEAFF.

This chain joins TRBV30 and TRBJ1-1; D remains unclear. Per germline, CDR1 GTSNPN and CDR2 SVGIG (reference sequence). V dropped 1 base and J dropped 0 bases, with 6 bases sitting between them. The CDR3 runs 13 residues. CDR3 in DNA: TGTGCCTGGAGTGCTGTCATGAACACTGAAGCTTTCTTT. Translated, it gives CAWSAVMNTEAFF. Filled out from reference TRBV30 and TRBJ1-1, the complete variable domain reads SQTIHQWPATLVQPVGSPLSLECTVEGTSNPNLYWYRQAAGRGLQLLFYSVGIGQISSEVPQNLSASRPQDRQFILSSKKLLLSDSGFYLCAWSAVMNTEAFFGQGTRLTVV.